This T cell receptor (beta chain) was documented in a study of metastatic and nonmetastatic thyroid tumors. Overall study: For malignant and benign thyroid patients, tumor or nodule tissue and blood were the sources whose repertoires were compared. Notes on the study in general: TCR beta diversity was reportedly significantly higher in malignant thyroid tumors than benign nodules, in blood and tumor.

Each patient went into thyroid surgery without having received any treatment. About this clone itself: What it binds is not known.

Study processing details: In papillary thyroid cancer, a distant-metastasis classifier was built using CDR3 differences across clinicopathological groups. TCRdb reprocessed the PCR reads via MiXCR. These V and J calls derive from TCRdb rather than the authors' analysis. This table holds around 22,000 clones, approximately 20% found once. This clonotype originated in a female donor with papillary thyroid cancer or a benign thyroid nodule (not recorded which). Some clones in this sample may be carry-over from other donors' samples. Sequenced: blood.

The CDR3 is CASSPLSPSGITDTQYF. The CDR3 DNA is TGTGCCAGCTCACCACTTTCTCCTAGCGGAATCACAGATACGCAGTATTTT. The chain recombines TRBV18 with TRBJ2-3; 7 bases match TRBD2. Germline V gene lookup returns CDR1 KGHSH and CDR2 LQKENI. The CDR3 is 17 amino acids. The junction had 9 bases not matched to a gene; V was cut back by 1 base and J by 2 bases.